Following are 21 T cell receptor beta chains from one sample sequenced in a study of T cell responses to AZD1222 COVID-19 vaccine. Repertoires were generated with immunoSEQ multiplex PCR, while TCRdb's copy carries only in-frame clones and drops some. This sample has 75,000 to 90,000 clones; 75% to 90% occur once, and the top ten carry 12%. Sequencing was performed on peripheral blood, taken 28 days after the second AZD1222 dose. Receptors originate from an adult who received the AZD1222 COVID-19 vaccine.

The rearrangement uses TRBV28 and TRBJ1-2, with no clear D. The CDR3 is 15 amino acids. Germline V lookup: CDR1 MDHEN, CDR2 SYDVKM. V shed 5 bases and J shed 4 bases, with 17 bases lying between them. In DNA form, the CDR3 reads TGTGCCAGCAGTCCCTCTAGTCGGAGACTCTATGGCTACACCTTC. As protein: CASSPSSRRLYGYTF.

The J gene is TRBJ1-3, the V gene TRBV7-3; no clear D. V was trimmed by 4 bases and J by 2 bases, leaving 12 bases between them. There are 15 residues in the CDR3. CDR1 SGHTA and CDR2 FQGTGA come from the germline V gene. The CDR3 spells CASSSGIGPGNTIYF. DNA for the CDR3: TGTGCCAGCAGCTCCGGTATCGGGCCTGGAAACACCATATATTTT.

This clone was observed a single time. The chain uses TRBV5-6 and TRBJ1-1; no reliable D call. The CDR3 sequence is 14 residues long. V was shortened by 2 bases and J by 5 bases, with 13 bases between the two germline ends. In germline, CDR1 is SGHDT, CDR2 YYEEEE. The CDR3 reads CASSLLNVETEAFF. CDR3 nucleotides: TGTGCCAGCAGCTTATTAAACGTGGAAACTGAAGCTTTCTTT.

This clone was counted once. The genes are TRBV4-1 and TRBJ2-1; D is perhaps TRBD1 (6 bases). V was shortened by 1 base and J by 8 bases, with 15 bases between the two germline ends. The CDR3 runs to 15 residues. In germline, CDR1 is MGHRA, CDR2 YSYEKL. CDR3 residues: CASSQGQALLHEQFF. CDR3 DNA: TGCGCCAGCAGCCAAGGACAGGCCTTGTTGCATGAGCAGTTCTTC.

This clone was seen ten or more times. V is TRBV6-1 and J is TRBJ2-2, with D perhaps TRBD1 (6 bases). Germline CDR1 MNHNS, CDR2 SASEGT. The ends were cut back, 4 bases at V and 5 bases at J, with 23 bases in the middle. The CDR3 is made up of 18 amino acids. The CDR3 nucleotides read TGTGCCAGCAGTGCACCTGGACAGCCGGGCATGAGGACCGGGGAGCTGTTTTTT. It translates to CASSAPGQPGMRTGELFF.

This rearrangement joins TRBV4-1 to TRBJ1-2; D is unresolved. CDR1 and CDR2 (germline): MGHRA, YSYEKL. The CDR3 runs 14 residues. V was shortened by 1 base and J by 5 bases, with 11 bases between the two germline ends. The CDR3 is CASSQGGQEYGYTF. DNA of the CDR3: TGCGCCAGCAGCCAAGGTGGGCAGGAGTATGGCTACACCTTC.

The rearrangement links TRBV6-5 to TRBJ1-2; 7 nucleotides line up with TRBD1. Germline CDR1 reads MNHEY; CDR2 reads SVGAGI. V was pared by 10 bases and J by 8 bases, with 16 bases of the junction left unmatched. CDR3 length: 14 amino acids. The CDR3: CANYDRVRGSGYTF. CDR3 sequence (DNA): TGTGCCAATTATGACAGGGTCAGGGGTTCGGGCTACACCTTC.

The rearrangement joins TRBV9 to TRBJ1-3; D is uncertain. The germline CDR1 and CDR2 sequences are SGDLS and YYNGEE. CDR3 length: 15 amino acids. Trimming left V 5 bases short and J 4 bases short, with 16 bases between. This CDR3 is CASSRTASGGNTIYF. DNA for the CDR3: TGTGCCAGCAGTCGGACGGCGTCGGGGGGAAACACCATATATTTT.

V and J are TRBV9 and TRBJ1-1, with D possibly matching TRBD1 (6 bases). V was pared by 0 bases and J by 4 bases, with 13 bases between. The CDR3 contains 15 residues. The germline V gene encodes CDR1 SGDLS and CDR2 YYNGEE. CDR3 sequence (DNA): TGTGCCAGCAGCGTAGCGGGGGGGCTGGGCACTGAAGCTTTCTTT. It translates to CASSVAGGLGTEAFF.

In DNA, the CDR3 is TGCGCCAGCACAGAGGGTGAGCAGTTCTTC. Protein sequence: CASTEGEQFF. This chain connects TRBV4-1 to TRBJ2-1, with D perhaps TRBD2 (5 bases). The germline V gene encodes CDR1 MGHRA and CDR2 YSYEKL. Deletions cut 7 bases from V and 9 bases from J, with 7 bases between. There are 10 residues in the CDR3.

V gene TRBV18 combines with J gene TRBJ1-1, with 10 bases fitting TRBD1. There are 15 residues in the CDR3. From germline, CDR1 is KGHSH and CDR2 LQKENI. The J segment lost 4 bases and the V segment lost 1 base, leaving 3 bases of the junction unmatched. The DNA of the CDR3 is TGTGCCAGCTCACCACAGGGACAGGGGTTCACTGAAGCTTTCTTT. Amino acid sequence: CASSPQGQGFTEAFF.

The V and J genes are TRBV7-2 and TRBJ2-5; D is perhaps TRBD1 or TRBD2 (7 bases each). Germline CDR1 SGHTA, CDR2 FQGNSA. The CDR3 covers 13 residues. This CDR3 is CAEGQGGRETQYF. In nucleotides, the CDR3 is TGTGCAGAGGGGCAGGGGGGGAGAGAGACCCAGTACTTC.

This clone was recorded once. The V call is TRBV18, the J call TRBJ1-5; D is undetermined. The CDR3 extends over 16 amino acids. V was cut by 3 bases and J by 3 bases, with 15 bases left in between. The germline V gene has CDR1 KGHSH and CDR2 LQKENI. CDR3 loop: CASSPGMGFSNQPQHF. In nucleotides, the CDR3 is TGTGCCAGCTCACCGGGGATGGGGTTTTCCAATCAGCCCCAGCATTTT.

The rearrangement uses TRBV11-3 and TRBJ2-7; D gene uncertain. The V gene's germline CDR1 is SGHNT and CDR2 YENEEA. V lost 1 base to trimming and J lost 5 bases, with 9 bases between them. CDR3 length equals 13 residues. For the CDR3, the DNA is TGTGCCAGCAGCTTAGGCAGTAAGCACGAGCAGTACTTC. Its translation: CASSLGSKHEQYF.

This chain joins TRBV4-3 and TRBJ2-2; the match to TRBD1 covers 9 bases. From germline, CDR1 is LGHNA and CDR2 YSLEER. The CDR3 loop spans 15 amino acids. V gave up 2 bases and J gave up 7 bases; unmatched junction bases: 5. The CDR3 protein is CASSQPTGGYGELFF. DNA for the CDR3: TGCGCCAGCAGCCAACCCACAGGGGGCTACGGGGAGCTGTTTTTT.

This clone rates as medium-sized (0.01 to 0.1%). The V gene is TRBV6-5, the J gene TRBJ2-7, with D maybe TRBD1 (5 bases). The CDR3 contains 15 residues. CDR1 is MNHEY, CDR2 SVGAGI, per germline. V gave up 5 bases and J gave up 0 bases, with 14 bases separating them. The CDR3 sequence is CASSRDRKGSYEQYV. CDR3 nucleotide sequence: TGTGCCAGCAGTCGTGACAGAAAAGGCTCCTACGAGCAGTACGTC.

The chain has TRBV7-8 and TRBJ2-2; D remains unclear. Trimming shortened V by 3 bases and J by 1 base, and 12 bases separated the two germline ends. From germline, CDR1 is SGHVS and CDR2 FQNEAQ. The length of the CDR3 is 16 residues. CDR3 bases: TGTGCCAGCAGCTTCATAGGGAATGGGAACACCGGGGAGCTGTTTTTT. Its protein product is CASSFIGNGNTGELFF. The complete variable domain, with remaining parts taken from reference TRBV7-8 and TRBJ2-2, reads GAGVSQSPRYKVAKRGQDVALRCDPISGHVSLFWYQQALGQGPEFLTYFQNEAQLDKSGLPSDRFFAERPEGSVSTLKIQRTQQEDSAVYLCASSFIGNGNTGELFFGEGSRLTVL.

This clone is termed medium-sized. The chain uses TRBV27 and TRBJ1-5, with D perhaps matching TRBD1 (5 bases). Germline values: CDR1 MNHEY, CDR2 SMNVEV (reference sequence). The V end lost 2 bases, the J end lost 6 bases, and 11 bases lay between the germline ends. CDR3 length: 14 amino acids. CDR3 in amino acids: CASSLAVGGQPQHF. The CDR3 bases are TGTGCCAGCAGTTTAGCTGTCGGGGGTCAGCCCCAGCATTTT.

The J gene is TRBJ1-2, the V gene TRBV12-3 or TRBV12-4; D ambiguous. The V end was cut by 6 bases, the J end by 4 bases, with 12 bases between. The CDR3 has 13 residues. The CDR3 protein is CASRPRAGYGYTF. The DNA for the CDR3 is TGTGCCAGCAGGCCCCGGGCGGGCTATGGCTACACCTTC.

The chain is built from TRBV27 and TRBJ1-4, with TRBD1 matching 8 bases. The V and J ends lost 0 bases and 5 bases, in that order; junction bases with no gene match: 2. CDR3 length: 15 amino acids. Germline-derived CDR1 and CDR2 are MNHEY and SMNVEV (reference sequence). The CDR3 is CASSLSPGGNEKLFF. In DNA form, the CDR3 reads TGTGCCAGCAGTTTATCTCCAGGGGGCAATGAAAAACTGTTTTTT.

The V and J genes are TRBV19 and TRBJ2-2, with unresolved D. Trimming took 11 bases from V and 4 from J, leaving 20 bases between them. Germline V gene lookup returns CDR1 LNHDA and CDR2 SQIVND (reference sequence). The CDR3 covers 15 residues. CDR3 sequence: CASRSVQTSTGELFF. The CDR3 region has the DNA TGTGCCTCCCGGTCCGTCCAGACTTCCACCGGGGAGCTGTTTTTT.